Given below is one T cell receptor beta chain in context. Profiling relied on immunoSEQ multiplex PCR, and the TCRdb table lists in-frame clones only, not all of them. Of approximately 120,000 clones in the sample, roughly nine tenths were seen once. The data were obtained in a study of T cell responses to AZD1222 COVID-19 vaccine. Trimming shortened V by 0 bases and J by 3 bases, and 14 bases separated the two germline ends. The CDR3 covers 16 residues. Germline V gene sequence: CDR1 LGHDT, CDR2 YNNKEL (reference sequence). This TCR derives from an adult who received the AZD1222 COVID-19 vaccine. The material was peripheral blood, obtained 28 days after the second AZD1222 dose. V and J are TRBV3-1 (or the pseudogene TRBV3-2) and TRBJ1-2; D is unresolved. DNA of the CDR3: TGTGCCAGCAGCCAAGATAAAGGGTTAGGAGACTATGGCTACACCTTC. Residues: CASSQDKGLGDYGYTF.